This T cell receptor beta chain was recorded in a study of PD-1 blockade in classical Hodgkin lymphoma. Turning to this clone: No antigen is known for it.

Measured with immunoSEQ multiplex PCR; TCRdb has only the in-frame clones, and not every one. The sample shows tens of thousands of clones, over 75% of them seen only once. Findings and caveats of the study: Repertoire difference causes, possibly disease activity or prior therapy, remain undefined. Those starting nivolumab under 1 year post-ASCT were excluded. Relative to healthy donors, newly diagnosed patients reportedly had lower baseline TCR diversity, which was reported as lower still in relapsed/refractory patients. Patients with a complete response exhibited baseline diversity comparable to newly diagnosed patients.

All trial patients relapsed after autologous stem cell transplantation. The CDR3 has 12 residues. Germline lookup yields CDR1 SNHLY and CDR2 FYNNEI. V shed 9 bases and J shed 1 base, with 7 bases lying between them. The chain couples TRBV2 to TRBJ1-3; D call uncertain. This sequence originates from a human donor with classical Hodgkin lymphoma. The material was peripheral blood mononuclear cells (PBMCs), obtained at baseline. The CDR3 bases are TGTGCCAGACGAGGGTCTGGAAACACCATATATTTT. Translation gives CARRGSGNTIYF.